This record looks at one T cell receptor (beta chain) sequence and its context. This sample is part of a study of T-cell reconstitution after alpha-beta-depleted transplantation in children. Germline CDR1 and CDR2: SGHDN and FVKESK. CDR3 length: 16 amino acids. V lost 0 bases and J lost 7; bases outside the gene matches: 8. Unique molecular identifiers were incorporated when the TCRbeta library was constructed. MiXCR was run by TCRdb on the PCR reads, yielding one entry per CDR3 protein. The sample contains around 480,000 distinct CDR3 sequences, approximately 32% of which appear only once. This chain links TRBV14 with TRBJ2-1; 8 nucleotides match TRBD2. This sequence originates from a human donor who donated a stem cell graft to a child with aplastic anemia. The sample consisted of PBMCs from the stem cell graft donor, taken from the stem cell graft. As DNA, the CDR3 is TGTGCCAGCAGCCAAGATAGGATAGCGGGACAAAATGAGCAGTTCTTC. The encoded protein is CASSQDRIAGQNEQFF. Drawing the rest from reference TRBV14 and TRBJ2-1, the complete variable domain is EAGVTQFPSHSVIEKGQTVTLRCDPISGHDNLYWYRRVMGKEIKFLLHFVKESKQDESGMPNNRFLAERTGGTYSTLKVQPAELEDSGVYFCASSQDRIAGQNEQFFGPGTRLTVL.